This TCR beta chain originates from a study of blood T cell repertoires in COVID-19. About the research overall: Sample material is recorded as cDNA or gDNA derived from T cells, B-cell-depleted T cells, or PBMCs.

This CDR3 comprises 15 residues. In germline, CDR1 is MNHEY, CDR2 SVGAGI. V lost 4 bases to trimming and J lost 2 bases, with 12 bases between them. Using immunoSEQ multiplex PCR, the repertoire was profiled, and TCRdb retains in-frame clones only, with some absent. The sample includes approximately 90,000 clones, approximately 90% of them seen just once. The sample comprised peripheral blood. This chain joins TRBV6-5 and TRBJ2-1; D ambiguous. The sequence was obtained from a man aged 60 to 75 with acute or convalescent COVID-19. CDR3: CASSSPRSTYNEQFF. The CDR3 DNA reads TGTGCCAGCAGTTCCCCACGGAGTACCTACAATGAGCAGTTCTTC.